The rows below give T cell receptor beta chains drawn from one sample of a study of shared clonotypes between healthy human individuals. The data were produced by immunoSEQ multiplex PCR, yet TCRdb's version contains in-frame clones alone and is incomplete. Of some 2.4 million clones in the sample, 93% are singletons; the top ten hold 0.36%. Sequencing input: naive CD4+ T cells from PBMCs. The receptor set was obtained from a man in his late teens or twenties in good health. Some clones in this sample may be carry-over from other donors' samples. Each CDR3 is given with its conserved first and last residue. A D gene is named only where the DNA matches it firmly. The size field is filled for only some rows; it gives once, few, many or a size class.

d_call	v_call	clone_size	j_call	cdr3_aa	cdr3_nt
-	TRBV5-1	-	TRBJ2-1	CASSSEAAPIEQFF	TGCGCCAGCAGCTCGGAGGCCGCCCCGATTGAGCAGTTCTTC
TRBD2	TRBV7-7	-	TRBJ2-1	CASSSGTSGGEQFF	TGTGCCAGCAGCTCCGGGACTAGCGGAGGGGAGCAGTTCTTC
-	TRBV5-1	-	TRBJ2-7	CASNPGVSGYEQYF	TGCGCCAGCAACCCCGGTGTGAGTGGCTACGAGCAGTACTTC
-	TRBV4-1	-	TRBJ1-2	CASSPTWGGEYGYTF	TGCGCCAGCAGCCCGACGTGGGGGGGGGAGTATGGCTACACCTTC
TRBD1	TRBV9	-	TRBJ2-5	CASSLRQGGTILYF	TGTGCCAGCAGCCTCCGACAGGGGGGAACGATACTGTACTTC
TRBD2	TRBV30	-	TRBJ2-1	CAIRTSGRWVEQFF	TGTGCCATCCGGACTAGCGGGAGGTGGGTTGAGCAGTTCTTC
TRBD1	TRBV19	few	TRBJ1-1	CASSTRDRNTEAFF	TGTGCCAGTAGTACCCGGGACAGGAACACTGAAGCTTTCTTT
-	TRBV5-1	-	TRBJ1-2	CASQESAGYTF	TGCGCCAGTCAGGAATCGGCTGGCTACACCTTC
-	TRBV5-4	-	TRBJ2-1	CASSLKSRDNEQFF	TGTGCCAGCAGCTTAAAGTCCCGAGACAATGAGCAGTTCTTC
-	TRBV19	-	TRBJ1-2	CASSKMSADTGYTF	TGTGCCAGTAGTAAGATGTCAGCCGACACTGGCTACACCTTC
TRBD1	TRBV18	few	TRBJ2-7	CASSAGTGMNEQYF	TGTGCCAGCTCAGCCGGGACAGGGATGAACGAGCAGTACTTC
-	TRBV2	-	TRBJ1-5	CASSEGTSYSNQPQHF	TGTGCCAGCAGTGAAGGGACTTCCTATAGCAATCAGCCCCAGCATTTT
-	TRBV18	-	TRBJ1-2	CASRVPAGANYGYTF	TGTGCCAGTCGCGTCCCGGCAGGGGCTAACTATGGCTACACCTTC
TRBD1	TRBV11-2	-	TRBJ2-6	CASSLDRGRGANVLTF	TGTGCCAGCAGCTTAGACAGGGGGCGCGGGGCCAACGTCCTGACTTTC
TRBD2	TRBV27	-	TRBJ2-3	CASSPPPTSEHTDTQYF	TGTGCCAGCAGTCCCCCCCCGACTAGCGAGCACACAGATACGCAGTATTTT
TRBD2	TRBV18	-	TRBJ2-1	CASSPLASGLNEQFF	TGTGCCAGCTCACCACTTGCTAGCGGGCTAAATGAGCAGTTCTTC
TRBD1	TRBV5-1	-	TRBJ2-5	CASSSGQGRETQYF	TGCGCCAGCAGCTCCGGACAGGGGAGGGAGACCCAGTACTTC
-	TRBV28	-	TRBJ2-7	CASSGFYEQYF	TGTGCCAGCAGTGGGTTTTACGAGCAGTACTTC
TRBD2	TRBV5-4	-	TRBJ2-5	CASSWVGSGRLQETQYF	TGTGCCAGCAGCTGGGTGGGTAGCGGGAGACTCCAAGAGACCCAGTACTTC
-	TRBV6-5	-	TRBJ2-2	CASSSVTGELFF	TGTGCCAGCAGTAGTGTGACCGGGGAGCTGTTTTTT
-	TRBV7-8	-	TRBJ2-2	CASSSRDPRGTGELFF	TGTGCCAGCAGCAGCCGGGACCCCCGGGGCACCGGGGAGCTGTTTTTT
TRBD2	TRBV7-2	once	TRBJ2-5	CASSPERGRVVETQYF	TGTGCCAGCAGCCCAGAGCGCGGGAGGGTCGTGGAGACCCAGTACTTC
TRBD1	TRBV11-2	-	TRBJ2-6	CASSSRTGHSGANVLTF	TGTGCCAGCAGCTCGAGGACAGGGCACTCTGGGGCCAACGTCCTGACTTTC
-	TRBV7-8	-	TRBJ2-1	CASSFGGGTAYNEQFF	TGTGCCAGCAGCTTTGGGGGGGGGACAGCCTACAATGAGCAGTTCTTC
-	TRBV4-3	-	TRBJ1-2	CASSQSNYGYTF	TGCGCCAGCAGCCAGTCTAACTATGGCTACACCTTC